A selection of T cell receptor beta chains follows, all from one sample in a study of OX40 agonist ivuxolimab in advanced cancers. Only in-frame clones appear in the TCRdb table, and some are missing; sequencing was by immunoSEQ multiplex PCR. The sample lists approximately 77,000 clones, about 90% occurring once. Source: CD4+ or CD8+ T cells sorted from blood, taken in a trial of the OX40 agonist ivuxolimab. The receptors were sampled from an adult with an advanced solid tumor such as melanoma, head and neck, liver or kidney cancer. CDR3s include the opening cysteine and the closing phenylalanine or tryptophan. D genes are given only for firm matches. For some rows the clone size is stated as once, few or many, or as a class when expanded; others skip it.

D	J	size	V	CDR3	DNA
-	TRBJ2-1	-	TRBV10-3	CAISDLGVMLNEQFF	TGTGCCATCAGCGACCTAGGGGTTATGTTGAATGAGCAGTTCTTC
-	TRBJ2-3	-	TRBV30	CAWNTRASSSDTQYF	TGTGCCTGGAACACCCGAGCTAGTTCCTCAGATACGCAGTATTTT
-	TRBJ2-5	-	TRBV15	CATSRVVGGQRETQYF	TGTGCCACCAGCAGAGTCGTCGGGGGGCAGAGAGAGACCCAGTACTTC
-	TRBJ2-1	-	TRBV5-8	CASSSPSGVGYNEQFF	TGTGCCAGCAGCTCCCCTTCAGGGGTAGGCTACAATGAGCAGTTCTTC
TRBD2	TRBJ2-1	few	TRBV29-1	CSGGSGDYGEQFF	TGCAGCGGAGGGAGCGGGGATTACGGTGAGCAGTTCTTC
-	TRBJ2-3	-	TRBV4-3	CASSQDLGRNTDTQYF	TGCGCCAGCAGCCAAGATTTGGGCAGGAACACAGATACGCAGTATTTT
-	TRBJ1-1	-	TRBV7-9	CASSLVLNTEAFF	TGTGCCAGCAGCTTAGTTTTGAACACTGAAGCTTTCTTT
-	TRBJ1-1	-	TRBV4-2	CASSQVGDRLVNTEAFF	TGTGCCAGCAGCCAAGTCGGTGACAGGCTCGTGAACACTGAAGCTTTCTTT
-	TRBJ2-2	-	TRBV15	CATSERRLGGSGELFF	TGTGCCACCAGCGAGAGGCGCCTAGGTGGTTCCGGGGAGCTGTTTTTT
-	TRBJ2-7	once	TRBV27	CASSSVGYSYEQYF	TGTGCCAGCAGTTCGGTGGGCTACTCCTACGAGCAGTACTTC
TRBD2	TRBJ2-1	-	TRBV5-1	CASSAKMGLELNEQFF	TGCGCCAGCAGTGCCAAGATGGGACTAGAGCTCAATGAGCAGTTCTTC
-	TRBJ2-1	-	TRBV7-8	CASSPGGNEQFF	TGTGCCAGCAGCCCCGGAGGCAATGAGCAGTTCTTC
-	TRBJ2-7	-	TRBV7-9	CASSFVLAEQYF	TGTGCCAGCAGCTTCGTCTTGGCCGAGCAGTACTTC
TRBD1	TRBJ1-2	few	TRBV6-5	CASGDRAYGYTF	TGTGCCAGTGGGGACAGGGCCTATGGCTACACCTTC
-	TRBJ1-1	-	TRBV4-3	CASSQDSNTEAFF	TGCGCCAGCAGCCAAGACTCTAATACTGAAGCTTTCTTT
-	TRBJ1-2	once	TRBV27	CASSPREFNYGYTF	TGTGCCAGCAGCCCTCGGGAGTTTAACTATGGCTACACCTTC
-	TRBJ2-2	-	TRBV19	CASSTRTAPNTGELFF	TGTGCCAGTAGTACCCGGACAGCCCCGAACACCGGGGAGCTGTTTTTT
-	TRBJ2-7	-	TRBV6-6	CASSYTHRDGAYEQYF	TGTGCCAGCAGCTACACCCACAGGGACGGGGCCTACGAGCAGTACTTC
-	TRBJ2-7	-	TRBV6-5	CASSPSTYEQYF	TGTGCCAGCAGTCCTTCAACCTACGAGCAGTACTTC
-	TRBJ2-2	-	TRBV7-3	CASSSTGTNTGELFF	TGTGCCAGCAGCTCCACCGGGACCAACACCGGGGAGCTGTTTTTT
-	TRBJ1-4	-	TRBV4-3	CASSQTTLRRGANEKLFF	TGCGCCAGCAGCCAGACGACCCTAAGGCGGGGGGCTAACGAAAAACTGTTTTTT
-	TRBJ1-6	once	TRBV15	CATADRYNSPLHF	TGTGCCACTGCCGACAGATATAATTCACCCCTCCACTTT
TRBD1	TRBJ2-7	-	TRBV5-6	CASSGDSGKYEQYF	TGTGCCAGCAGTGGGGACAGCGGAAAATACGAGCAGTACTTC
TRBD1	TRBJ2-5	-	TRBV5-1	CASSIYGTGETQYF	TGCGCCAGCAGCATATACGGGACAGGAGAGACCCAGTACTTC
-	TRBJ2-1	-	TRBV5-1	CASSPEAADEQFF	TGCGCCAGCAGCCCGGAGGCCGCCGATGAGCAGTTCTTC
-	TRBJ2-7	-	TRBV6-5	CASSSGPPYEQYF	TGTGCCAGCAGTTCCGGACCACCCTACGAGCAGTACTTC
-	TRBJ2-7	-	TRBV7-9	CASSLDPGYEQYF	TGTGCCAGCAGCTTAGACCCCGGGTACGAGCAGTACTTC
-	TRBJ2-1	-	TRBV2	CASTLLYEQFF	TGTGCCAGCACCCTACTATATGAGCAGTTCTTC
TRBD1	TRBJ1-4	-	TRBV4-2	CASNGEQGAINEKLFF	TGTGCCAGCAATGGTGAACAGGGGGCGATCAATGAAAAACTGTTTTTT
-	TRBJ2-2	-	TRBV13	CASSRGTDTGELFF	TGTGCCAGCAGCCGCGGGACTGACACCGGGGAGCTGTTTTTT
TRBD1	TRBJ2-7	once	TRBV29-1	CSVADPGTGYEQYF	TGCAGCGTTGCGGATCCCGGGACAGGGTACGAGCAGTACTTC
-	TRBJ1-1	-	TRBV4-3	CASSQGLQSEAFF	TGCGCCAGCAGCCAAGGGCTACAGTCTGAAGCTTTCTTT
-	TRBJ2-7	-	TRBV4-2	CASSQDSVSYEQYF	TGTGCCAGCAGCCAAGACTCCGTCTCCTACGAGCAGTACTTC
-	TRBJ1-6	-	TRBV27	CASGGLGSPLHF	TGTGCCAGCGGGGGGCTAGGTTCACCCCTCCACTTT
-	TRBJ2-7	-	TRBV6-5	CASSYSEETSSYEQYF	TGTGCCAGCAGTTACTCGGAGGAAACGTCCTCCTACGAGCAGTACTTC
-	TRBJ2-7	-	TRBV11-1	CASSDQDSRYEQYF	TGTGCCAGCAGCGACCAGGACAGCCGCTACGAGCAGTACTTC
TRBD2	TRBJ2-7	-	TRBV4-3	CASSPLGGSSYEQYF	TGCGCCAGCTCGCCACTCGGGGGGAGCTCCTACGAGCAGTACTTC
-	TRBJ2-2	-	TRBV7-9	CASSWVEAGHSGELFF	TGTGCCAGCAGCTGGGTGGAAGCGGGTCACTCCGGGGAGCTGTTTTTT
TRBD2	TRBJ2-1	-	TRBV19	CASSIPLAGGPQRGHNNEQFF	TGTGCCAGTAGTATCCCCTTGGCGGGAGGGCCCCAAAGGGGCCATAACAATGAGCAGTTCTTC
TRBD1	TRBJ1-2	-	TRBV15	CATRDRGRNYGYTF	TGTGCCACCAGAGACAGGGGTAGGAACTATGGCTACACCTTC
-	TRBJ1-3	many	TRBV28	CASSTYQLSSGNTIYF	TGTGCCAGCAGCACCTATCAGCTTAGCTCTGGAAACACCATATATTTT
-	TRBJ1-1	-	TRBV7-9	CASSFPDTGKDTEAFF	TGTGCCAGCAGCTTCCCGGACACTGGCAAGGACACTGAAGCTTTCTTT
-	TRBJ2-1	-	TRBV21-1	CASSNGDSRKIPGRARDNEQFF	TGTGCCAGCAGCAATGGGGACTCGCGAAAAATTCCGGGGAGGGCCAGGGACAATGAGCAGTTCTTC
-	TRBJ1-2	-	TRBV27	CASSEYGLGGYTF	TGTGCCAGCAGCGAATATGGCTTGGGTGGCTACACCTTC
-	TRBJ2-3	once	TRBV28	CASTPLGAGRTDTQYF	TGTGCCAGCACCCCCTTGGGGGCAGGACGCACAGATACGCAGTATTTT
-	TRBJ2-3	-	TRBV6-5	CASSLTNGLDTQYF	TGTGCCAGCAGTTTGACGAACGGGCTAGATACGCAGTATTTT
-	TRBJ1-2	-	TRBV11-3	CASSPKGGQNGYTF	TGTGCCAGCAGCCCGAAGGGCGGACAGAATGGCTACACCTTC
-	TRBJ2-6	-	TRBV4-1	CASSQVRSGANVLTF	TGCGCCAGCAGCCAAGTCCGTTCTGGGGCCAACGTCCTGACTTTC